A selection of T cell receptor beta chains follows, all from one sample in a study of blood T cell repertoires in COVID-19. The data were produced by immunoSEQ multiplex PCR, yet TCRdb's version contains in-frame clones alone and is incomplete. The profile covers some 74,000 clones, with roughly three quarters appearing a single time and about 17% taken by the ten largest. What was sequenced was peripheral blood. The receptors here all came from an older man with active or convalescent COVID-19. The CDR3 runs from the conserved cysteine through the conserved F or W. Each record gives: V gene, J gene, D gene, clone size, CDR3 DNA, CDR3 protein. A D gene is named only where the DNA matches it firmly. Clone size is shown for a subset of rows, as once, few, many or a class of expanded clone.

TRBV5-4	TRBJ1-4	NA	once	TGTGCCAGCAGCTTGAGTTCGCGTTCCGATGAAAAACTGTTTTTT	CASSLSSRSDEKLFF
TRBV2	TRBJ2-7	TRBD2	NA	TGTGCCAGCTCTTCGTATCGCGGGGGGGACTACGAGCAGTACTTC	CASSSYRGGDYEQYF
TRBV28	TRBJ2-3	TRBD2	NA	TGTGCCAGCAGTTCCCGGGGGGAAGCACTTGGAGATACGCAGTATTTT	CASSSRGEALGDTQYF
TRBV5-1	TRBJ2-6	NA	NA	TGCGCCACCTCAGGGAATGGGGCCAACGTCCTGACTTTC	CATSGNGANVLTF
TRBV19	TRBJ1-5	NA	NA	TGTGCCAGTACCATCAGCGATCAGCCCCAGCATTTT	CASTISDQPQHF
TRBV5-4	TRBJ1-6	NA	NA	TGTGCCAGCAGCCCTACAGTGATGGATTCACCCCTCCACTTT	CASSPTVMDSPLHF
TRBV4-1	TRBJ2-2	NA	many	TGCGCCAGCAGCCAAGATCGGTCCACCGGGGAGCTGTTTTTT	CASSQDRSTGELFF
TRBV30	TRBJ2-7	TRBD1	NA	TGTGCCTGGCATAAAACAGGGGGCCACGAGCAGTACTTC	CAWHKTGGHEQYF
TRBV10-3	TRBJ2-3	TRBD2	NA	TGTGCCATCAGACCGATAGCGGGGGGATTCACAGATACGCAGTATTTT	CAIRPIAGGFTDTQYF
TRBV7-3	TRBJ2-3	NA	NA	TGTGCCATCTCCTTTCCTACGCAGTATTTT	CAISFPTQYF
TRBV7-2	TRBJ1-4	NA	few	TGTGCCAGCAGTCTTACATCTGGCCTTTTCGGGGAAAAACTGTTTTTT	CASSLTSGLFGEKLFF
TRBV3-1/TRBV3-2	TRBJ1-4	NA	NA	TGTGCCAGCAGCCAGACTACGCAAGGCGAAAAACTGTTTTTT	CASSQTTQGEKLFF
TRBV28	TRBJ1-2	NA	NA	TGTGCCAGCAGGGGCACAGGGAATATCTATGGCTACACCTTC	CASRGTGNIYGYTF
TRBV10-2	TRBJ1-1	TRBD1	NA	TGCGCCAGCAACCCGACAGGGGCCCGGGAAGCTTTCTTT	CASNPTGAREAFF
TRBV10-2	TRBJ1-5	NA	NA	TGCGCCAGCAGTGTGGGAGGTAGCAATCAGCCCCAGCATTTT	CASSVGGSNQPQHF
TRBV28	TRBJ1-2	NA	NA	TGTGCCAGCAGTTTATACGTCCAGAATAACTATGGCTACACCTTC	CASSLYVQNNYGYTF
TRBV6-5	TRBJ2-5	NA	NA	TGTGCCAGTCAGAGAGACTACTCACAAGAGACCCAGTACTTC	CASQRDYSQETQYF
TRBV4-2	TRBJ1-3	NA	NA	TGTGCCAGCAGCCAAGGGGGGGACCTTGGAAACACCATATATTTT	CASSQGGDLGNTIYF
TRBV27	TRBJ1-1	NA	NA	TGTGCCAGCACCTCGGGACAGAACACTGAAGCTTTCTTT	CASTSGQNTEAFF
TRBV28	TRBJ1-2	TRBD1	NA	TGTGCCAGCAGTTCGGGGTTCGGGGGACAGTACGGCTACACCTTC	CASSSGFGGQYGYTF
TRBV3-1/TRBV3-2	TRBJ2-2	NA	NA	TGTGCCAGCAGCGACCGGGGGTCGGGCACCGGGGAGCTGTTTTTT	CASSDRGSGTGELFF
TRBV5-1	TRBJ1-2	NA	NA	TGCGCCAGCAGCCCGCTGGGGCAGCAACGCTACACCTTC	CASSPLGQQRYTF
TRBV30	TRBJ2-7	TRBD2	NA	TGTGCCTGGAGTGTACTAGCGGGAGTGTTCGAGCAGTACTTC	CAWSVLAGVFEQYF
TRBV6-1	TRBJ1-5	TRBD1	few	TGTGCCAGCAGTGAATTAACAGGGGGGTCGGGTCAGCCCCAGCATTTT	CASSELTGGSGQPQHF
TRBV5-1	TRBJ2-5	TRBD2	few	TGCGCCAGCAGCTCACGAAGTGCGGGGGGGAAAGAGACCCAGTACTTC	CASSSRSAGGKETQYF
TRBV6-5	TRBJ2-7	TRBD2	few	TGTGCCAGCAGTTACCGGCCGGGACTAACCTACGAGCAGTACTTC	CASSYRPGLTYEQYF
TRBV25-1	TRBJ1-3	TRBD1	NA	TGTGCCAGCAGTGAACAGGGGGATTCTGGAAACACCATATATTTT	CASSEQGDSGNTIYF
TRBV5-1	TRBJ2-2	NA	NA	TGCGCCAGCATTCCGGGAACCGGGGAGCTGTTTTTT	CASIPGTGELFF
TRBV2	TRBJ2-2	TRBD2	NA	TGTGCCAGCACCCGGAGGGAGGGCGGGGAGCTGTTTTTT	CASTRREGGELFF
TRBV5-1	TRBJ2-7	NA	few	TGCGCCAGCAGCGAAAGCAGGGAAACCTACGAGCAGTACTTC	CASSESRETYEQYF
TRBV24-1	TRBJ2-6	NA	few	TGTGCCACCATGGGGCGATCTGGGGCCAACGTCCTGACTTTC	CATMGRSGANVLTF
TRBV28	TRBJ1-4	TRBD1	NA	TGTGCCAGCAGTGCCCGACAGGGATCGGCTAATGAAAAACTGTTTTTT	CASSARQGSANEKLFF
TRBV4-1	TRBJ2-2	TRBD2	NA	TGCGCCAGCAGCCTGAGAGGTAGCGGGGGGGCGAACACCGGGGAGCTGTTTTTT	CASSLRGSGGANTGELFF
TRBV3-1/TRBV3-2	TRBJ1-6	NA	once	TGTGCCAGCAGCCACGGGGGGATGAATTCACCCCTCCACTTT	CASSHGGMNSPLHF
TRBV7-3	TRBJ2-7	NA	NA	TGTGCCAGCAGCTTAGACAGATCCTACGAGCAGTACTTC	CASSLDRSYEQYF
TRBV5-1	TRBJ2-7	NA	once	TGCGCCAGCAGCTTTGGGACAAGCTACTACGAGCAGTACTTC	CASSFGTSYYEQYF
TRBV29-1	TRBJ2-7	NA	NA	TGCAGCGTGGAAAGGAGCTCCTACGAGCAGTACTTC	CSVERSSYEQYF
TRBV19	TRBJ2-3	NA	NA	TGTGCCAGTAGTACACTAGGGGATACGCAGTATTTT	CASSTLGDTQYF
TRBV19	TRBJ2-1	TRBD2	NA	TGTGCCAGTAGTATACGGCCAGCGGGGGAAGACAATGAGCAGTTCTTC	CASSIRPAGEDNEQFF
TRBV28	TRBJ1-2	NA	NA	TGTGCCAGCAGTTTAATGGGGGCCCCGGTCGGCTACACCTTC	CASSLMGAPVGYTF
TRBV2	TRBJ2-4	TRBD1	NA	TGTGCCAGCAGTGCCCGGACAGGAGAAAACATTCAGTACTTC	CASSARTGENIQYF
TRBV7-6	TRBJ1-2	NA	few	TGTGCCAGCAGCTTAACACAGGGCTCTGGCTACACCTTC	CASSLTQGSGYTF
TRBV4-1	TRBJ2-7	NA	NA	TGCGCCAGCAGCCAAGAAGACCGAGGGACCTACGAGCAGTACTTC	CASSQEDRGTYEQYF
TRBV7-3	TRBJ2-3	NA	NA	TGTGCCAGCAGCTTAAGAGGCACCACTCGCACAGATACGCAGTATTTT	CASSLRGTTRTDTQYF
TRBV29-1	TRBJ2-7	NA	NA	TGCAGCGTCTTGACAGGCTCCTACGAGCAGTACTTC	CSVLTGSYEQYF